Listed below are T cell receptor beta chains from one sample, sequenced in a study of cytomegalovirus exposure and HLA in healthy donors. Profiling relied on immunoSEQ multiplex PCR, and the TCRdb table lists in-frame clones only, not all of them. The data contain fewer than 150,000 clones, less than 85% of them singletons. The sequenced material came from PBMCs. The receptor set was obtained from a man between 45 and 60 years old in good health and CMV-seropositive. CDR3s include the opening cysteine and the closing phenylalanine or tryptophan. The D gene is left open where the match is weak. For some rows the clone size is stated as once, few or many, or as a class when expanded; others skip it.

V	J	D	size	CDR3	DNA
TRBV29-1	TRBJ2-7	TRBD1	-	CSVGQPPTYEQYF	TGCAGCGTGGGACAGCCCCCCACCTACGAGCAGTACTTC
TRBV4-2	TRBJ2-7	-	few	CASSHGDDSYEQYF	TGTGCCAGCAGCCACGGAGACGACAGCTACGAGCAGTACTTC
TRBV12-5	TRBJ1-6	TRBD1	-	CASGLEGAALHF	TGTGCTAGTGGTTTGGAGGGGGCCGCCCTCCACTTT
TRBV7-9	TRBJ1-2	-	-	CASSLGSFGRWGYTF	TGTGCCAGCAGCTTAGGCTCCTTCGGTCGATGGGGCTACACCTTC
TRBV4-2	TRBJ2-7	-	-	CASSPERSYEQYF	TGTGCCAGCTCTCCGGAGCGCTCCTACGAGCAGTACTTC
TRBV7-2	TRBJ1-2	-	few	CASSSFTGQIGYTF	TGTGCCAGCAGCTCCTTTACAGGGCAGATCGGCTACACCTTC
TRBV5-1	TRBJ1-1	-	-	CASSSQGVGEALF	TGCGCCAGCAGCTCCCAGGGTGTAGGTGAAGCTCTCTTT
TRBV2	TRBJ1-4	TRBD1	-	CASSWDRAYGATNEKLFF	TGTGCCAGCAGTTGGGACAGGGCGTACGGGGCAACTAATGAAAAACTGTTTTTT
TRBV11-2	TRBJ2-2	TRBD2	-	CASSPSGEGAGELFF	TGTGCCAGCAGCCCTAGCGGGGAGGGCGCCGGGGAGCTGTTTTTT
TRBV27	TRBJ2-3	-	-	CASTRIRAGSTDTQYF	TGTGCCAGCACAAGAATCCGGGCAGGGAGCACAGATACGCAGTATTTT
TRBV5-6	TRBJ2-1	-	-	CASSLAGNEQFF	TGTGCCAGCAGCTTGGCGGGCAATGAGCAGTTCTTC
TRBV7-9	TRBJ2-3	TRBD2	-	CASGGTSGGTTDTQYF	TGTGCCAGCGGAGGGACTAGCGGGGGGACCACAGATACGCAGTATTTT
TRBV5-5	TRBJ1-2	-	-	CASSFTGSRGYTF	TGTGCCAGCAGCTTCACGGGGTCCAGAGGCTACACCTTC
TRBV15	TRBJ2-7	-	-	CATSRDFRGSYEQYF	TGTGCCACCAGCAGAGATTTCAGGGGCTCCTACGAGCAGTACTTC
TRBV13	TRBJ2-7	-	once	CASSLAGTGAYEQYF	TGTGCCAGCAGCTTGGCCGGGACGGGAGCGTACGAGCAGTACTTC
TRBV10-3	TRBJ1-1	-	few	CATTKTDTEAFF	TGTGCCACGACTAAGACGGACACTGAAGCTTTCTTT
TRBV7-9	TRBJ2-7	-	-	CASSFLGAHPSF	TGTGCCAGCAGCTTCCTTGGGGCGCATCCCTCCTTC
TRBV7-8	TRBJ2-3	-	-	CASSLGADTQYF	TGTGCCAGCAGCTTAGGAGCAGATACGCAGTATTTT
TRBV18	TRBJ1-5	-	-	CASSPLVGGQPQHF	TGTGCCAGCTCACCACTTGTAGGGGGACAGCCCCAGCATTTT
TRBV6-5	TRBJ1-6	-	-	CASSRESNSPLHF	TGTGCCAGCAGTCGTGAGAGTAATTCACCCCTCCACTTT
TRBV6-4	TRBJ2-1	TRBD1	-	CASSDGTGGNEQFF	TGTGCCAGCAGTGACGGGACAGGGGGGAATGAGCAGTTCTTC
TRBV27	TRBJ2-3	TRBD2	-	CASSGTSGSGWADTQYF	TGTGCCAGCAGCGGGACTAGCGGGAGTGGATGGGCAGATACGCAGTATTTT
TRBV11-2	TRBJ1-4	TRBD1	-	CASSLNRGTNEKLFF	TGTGCCAGCAGCTTAAACAGGGGAACTAATGAAAAACTGTTTTTT
TRBV5-4	TRBJ1-5	TRBD1	-	CASSSGTGNQPQHF	TGTGCCAGCAGCTCCGGGACAGGCAATCAGCCCCAGCATTTT
TRBV7-9	TRBJ2-7	TRBD1	-	CASEGASYEQYF	TGTGCCAGCGAGGGGGCATCCTACGAGCAGTACTTC
TRBV15	TRBJ2-4	TRBD2	-	CATSRGAGVAKNIQYF	TGTGCCACCAGCAGAGGGGCGGGGGTAGCCAAAAACATTCAGTACTTC
TRBV4-1	TRBJ2-7	TRBD2	-	CASSLEGTSGFYEQYF	TGCGCCAGCAGCCTCGAGGGGACTAGCGGCTTCTACGAGCAGTACTTC
TRBV7-2	TRBJ2-5	TRBD2	-	CASSLVSGGQETQYF	TGTGCCAGCAGCTTAGTTAGCGGGGGGCAGGAGACCCAGTACTTC
TRBV7-2	TRBJ2-5	TRBD2	few	CASSLLKREQYF	TGTGCCAGCAGCTTACTTAAGCGGGAGCAGTACTTC
TRBV5-1	TRBJ1-4	-	-	CASSTRGGGEKLFF	TGCGCCAGCAGCACCAGGGGTGGTGGTGAAAAACTGTTTTTT
TRBV27	TRBJ1-6	-	-	CASSLDWVDNSPLHF	TGTGCCAGCAGTTTAGACTGGGTCGACAATTCACCCCTCCACTTT
TRBV7-2	TRBJ1-4	-	-	CASSLGGTVLGEKLFF	TGTGCCAGCAGCTTGGGAGGAACGGTTTTGGGGGAAAAACTGTTTTTT
TRBV5-6	TRBJ2-6	TRBD1	-	CASSLVGTGHSGANVLTF	TGTGCCAGCAGCTTGGTCGGGACAGGGCACTCTGGGGCCAACGTCCTGACTTTC
TRBV9	TRBJ2-1	-	once	CASSALRDSLQFF	TGTGCCAGCAGTGCCTTGCGGGACTCCTTACAGTTCTTC
TRBV7-9	TRBJ2-7	TRBD2	-	CASSSTGLAGYYYEQYF	TGTGCCAGCAGCTCCACGGGACTAGCGGGATATTACTACGAGCAGTACTTC
TRBV4-3	TRBJ1-2	TRBD1	-	CASSQGGTGGYGYTF	TGCGCCAGCAGCCAAGGAGGGACAGGGGGTTATGGCTACACCTTC
TRBV9	TRBJ2-5	-	once	CASSVGAAEQETQYF	TGTGCCAGCAGCGTAGGAGCGGCGGAACAAGAGACCCAGTACTTC